The source of this TCR beta chain is a study of low-dose radiotherapy and immunotherapy resistance in tumors. Study-level information: Doses of 0.5 Gy per fraction every 2 weeks, totaling 6.5 Gy, went to Cohort 1. Patients were treated with intravenous nivolumab at 240 mg every two weeks and were also dosed with ipilimumab at 1 mg/kg every six weeks. Every two weeks, the protocol called for intravenous cyclophosphamide at 200 mg/m2. It was given one day before each radiation and immunotherapy administration.

In its sample, this clonotype was seen a few times. Germline V CDR1 and CDR2: SQVTM, ANQGSEA. The CDR3 contains 13 residues. With 4 bases removed from V and 0 bases from J, the gap between germline ends came to 7 bases. Gene-specific TRAV and TRBV primers were used for first-strand cDNA, covering alpha and beta chains. Both a constant-region primer and a V-primer adapter served to amplify TCRs across 15 to 20 PCR cycles. TCRdb fed the reads into MiXCR, producing one record per CDR3 protein. The data show tens of thousands of distinct CDR3 sequences, with 20% to 25% seen just once and roughly 13% held by the top ten. Time point denoted: after trial treatment. Indicated treatment: LDRT plus nivolumab, ipilimumab, low-dose cyclophosphamide and aspirin (RACIN trial). Every donor's regimen consisted of nivolumab, ipilimumab, aspirin, low-dose cyclophosphamide and low-dose radiotherapy.

The source of this sequence is a female donor with ovarian cancer. The V and J genes are TRBV29-1 and TRBJ1-5, with a tentative D call TRBD1 (5 bases). This specimen was PBMCs, taken after low-dose radiotherapy plus immunotherapy. The CDR3 is CSVADSSNQPQHF. Written as DNA, the CDR3 is TGCAGCGTTGCTGACAGTAGCAATCAGCCCCAGCATTTT.